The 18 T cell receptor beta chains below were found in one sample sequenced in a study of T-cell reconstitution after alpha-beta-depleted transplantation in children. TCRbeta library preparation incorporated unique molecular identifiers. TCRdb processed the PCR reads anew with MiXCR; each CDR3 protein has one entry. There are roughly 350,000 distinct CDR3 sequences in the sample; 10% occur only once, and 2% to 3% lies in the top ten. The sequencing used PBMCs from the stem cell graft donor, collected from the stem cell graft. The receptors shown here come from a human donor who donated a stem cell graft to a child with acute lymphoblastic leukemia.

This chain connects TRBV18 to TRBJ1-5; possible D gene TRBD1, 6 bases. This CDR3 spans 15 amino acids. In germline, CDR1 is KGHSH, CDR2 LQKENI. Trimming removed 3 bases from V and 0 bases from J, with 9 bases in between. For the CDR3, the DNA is TGTGCCAGCTCACCCCGACAGGATAGCAATCAGCCCCAGCATTTT. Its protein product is CASSPRQDSNQPQHF.

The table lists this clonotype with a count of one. DNA for the CDR3: TGTGCCAGCAGCCAAGATATGGCGTGGGGCCGCCAACATAGCACAGATACGCAGTATTTT. Translation gives CASSQDMAWGRQHSTDTQYF. The V call is TRBV4-2, the J call TRBJ2-3; a possible D gene is TRBD1 (5 bases). The germline V gene encodes CDR1 LGHNA and CDR2 YNFKEQ. Trimming took off 0 bases at V and 0 bases at J, with 22 bases between the two ends. The CDR3 length is 20 residues.

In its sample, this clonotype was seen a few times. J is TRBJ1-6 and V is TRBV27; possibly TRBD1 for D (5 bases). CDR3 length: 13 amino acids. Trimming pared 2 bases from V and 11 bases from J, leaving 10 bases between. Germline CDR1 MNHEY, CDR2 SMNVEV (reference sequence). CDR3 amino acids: CASSLGRVTPLHF. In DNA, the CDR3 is TGTGCCAGCAGTTTAGGCAGGGTTACACCCCTCCACTTT.

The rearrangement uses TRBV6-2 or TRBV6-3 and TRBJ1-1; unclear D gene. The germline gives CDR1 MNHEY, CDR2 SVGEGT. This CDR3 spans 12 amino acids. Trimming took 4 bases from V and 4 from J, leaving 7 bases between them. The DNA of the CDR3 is TGTGCCAGCAGTTGGGTATTCACTGAAGCTTTCTTT. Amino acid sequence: CASSWVFTEAFF.

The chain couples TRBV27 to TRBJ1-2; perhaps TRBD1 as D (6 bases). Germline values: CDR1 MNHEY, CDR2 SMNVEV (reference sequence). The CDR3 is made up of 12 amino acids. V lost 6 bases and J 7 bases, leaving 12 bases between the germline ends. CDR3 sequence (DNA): TGTGCCAGCAGCGACAGGAGAGGTGGCTACACCTTC. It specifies CASSDRRGGYTF.

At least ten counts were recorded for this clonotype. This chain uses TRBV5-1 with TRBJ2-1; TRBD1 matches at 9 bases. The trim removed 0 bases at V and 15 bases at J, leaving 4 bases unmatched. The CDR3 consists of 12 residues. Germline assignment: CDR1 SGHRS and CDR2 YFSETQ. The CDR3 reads CASSLDGTGLFF. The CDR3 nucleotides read TGCGCCAGCAGCTTGGATGGGACAGGGCTGTTCTTC.

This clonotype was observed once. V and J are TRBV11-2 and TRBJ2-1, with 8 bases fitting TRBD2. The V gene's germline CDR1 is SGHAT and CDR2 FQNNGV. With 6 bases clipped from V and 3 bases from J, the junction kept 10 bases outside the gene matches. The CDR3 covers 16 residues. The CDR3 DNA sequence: TGTGCCAGCAGGCGTTTACCTAGCGGGCGCTACAATGAGCAGTTCTTC. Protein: CASRRLPSGRYNEQFF.

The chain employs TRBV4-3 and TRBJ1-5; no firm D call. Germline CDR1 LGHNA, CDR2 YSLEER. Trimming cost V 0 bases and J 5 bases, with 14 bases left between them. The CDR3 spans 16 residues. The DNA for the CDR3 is TGCGCCAGCAGCCAAGATCGGAACACTGGTTATCAGCCCCAGCATTTT. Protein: CASSQDRNTGYQPQHF.

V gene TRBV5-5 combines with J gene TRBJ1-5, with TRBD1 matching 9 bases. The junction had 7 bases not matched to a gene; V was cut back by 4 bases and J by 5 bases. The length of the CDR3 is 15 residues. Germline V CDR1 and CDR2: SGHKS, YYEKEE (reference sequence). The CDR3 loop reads CASSVDRGYHQPQHF. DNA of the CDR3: TGTGCCAGCAGCGTCGACAGGGGGTACCATCAGCCCCAGCATTTT. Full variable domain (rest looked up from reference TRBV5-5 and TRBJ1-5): DAGVTQSPTHLIKTRGQQVTLRCSPISGHKSVSWYQQVLGQGPQFIFQYYEKEERGRGNFPDRFSARQFPNYSSELNVNALLLGDSALYLCASSVDRGYHQPQHFGDGTRLSIL.

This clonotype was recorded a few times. The CDR3, as DNA: TGTGCCAGCACCCTTGACAGGGCTAGTCAGCCCCAGCATTTT. It encodes CASTLDRASQPQHF. The rearrangement joins TRBV12-3 or TRBV12-4 to TRBJ1-5; 7 bases match TRBD1. The CDR3 covers 14 residues. The J segment lost 6 bases and the V segment lost 7 bases, leaving 9 bases of the junction unmatched.

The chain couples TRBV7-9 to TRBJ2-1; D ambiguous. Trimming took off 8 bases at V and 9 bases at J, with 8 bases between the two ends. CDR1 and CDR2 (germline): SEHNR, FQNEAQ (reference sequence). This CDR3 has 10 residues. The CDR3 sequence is CASDRSEQFF. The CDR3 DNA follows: TGTGCCAGCGACCGTTCTGAGCAGTTCTTC.

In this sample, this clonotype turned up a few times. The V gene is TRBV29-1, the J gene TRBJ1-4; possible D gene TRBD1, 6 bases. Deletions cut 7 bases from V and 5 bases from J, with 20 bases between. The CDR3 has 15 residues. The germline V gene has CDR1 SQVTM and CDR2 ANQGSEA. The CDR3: CSGLGGGTNNEKLFF. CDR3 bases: TGCAGCGGACTAGGAGGGGGGACCAACAATGAAAAACTGTTTTTT.

CDR3 in amino acids: CASSPWGRADTQYF. Written as DNA, the CDR3 is TGTGCCAGCAGTCCCTGGGGCAGGGCAGATACGCAGTATTTT. The chain uses TRBV28 and TRBJ2-3; D possibly corresponds to TRBD1 (5 bases). V lost 5 bases to trimming and J lost 4 bases, with 13 bases between them. The length of the CDR3 is 14 residues. The germline CDR1 and CDR2 sequences are MDHEN and SYDVKM. The full variable domain, in which reference TRBV28 and TRBJ2-3 provide the parts outside the CDR3, is DVKVTQSSRYLVKRTGEKVFLECVQDMDHENMFWYRQDPGLGLRLIYFSYDVKMKEKGDIPEGYSVSREKKERFSLILESASTNQTSMYLCASSPWGRADTQYFGPGTRLTVL.

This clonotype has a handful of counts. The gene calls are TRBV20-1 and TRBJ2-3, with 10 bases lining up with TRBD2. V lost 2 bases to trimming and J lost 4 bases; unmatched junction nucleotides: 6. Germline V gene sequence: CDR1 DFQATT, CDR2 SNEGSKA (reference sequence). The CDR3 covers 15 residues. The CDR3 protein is CSARQASGSPDTQYF. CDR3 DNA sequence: TGCAGTGCTAGACAGGCTAGCGGGAGCCCAGATACGCAGTATTTT.

The CDR3 sequence: CASTSGAIYNEQFF. The CDR3, as DNA: TGTGCCAGCACTTCTGGTGCGATCTACAATGAGCAGTTCTTC. This sequence joins TRBV11-1 and TRBJ2-1; D is uncertain. In germline, CDR1 is SGHAT, CDR2 FQDESV (reference sequence). With 7 bases removed from V and 3 bases from J, the gap between germline ends came to 13 bases. The CDR3 spans 14 residues.

The CDR3 DNA reads TGTGCCAGCAGCTTAGGGCGGGAACCCTACGAGCAGTACTTC. Protein sequence: CASSLGREPYEQYF. This rearrangement joins TRBV7-9 to TRBJ2-7; the D gene is possibly TRBD2 (6 bases). Germline CDR1 SEHNR, CDR2 FQNEAQ (reference sequence). V was trimmed by 1 base and J by 2 bases, leaving 9 bases between them. This CDR3 is built from 14 residues.

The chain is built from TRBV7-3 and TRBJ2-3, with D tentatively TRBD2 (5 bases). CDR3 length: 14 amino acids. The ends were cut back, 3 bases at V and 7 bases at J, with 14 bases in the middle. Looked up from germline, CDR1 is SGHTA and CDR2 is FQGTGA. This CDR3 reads CASSFDGDVHTQYF. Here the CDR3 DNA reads TGTGCCAGCAGCTTTGACGGGGATGTGCATACGCAGTATTTT.

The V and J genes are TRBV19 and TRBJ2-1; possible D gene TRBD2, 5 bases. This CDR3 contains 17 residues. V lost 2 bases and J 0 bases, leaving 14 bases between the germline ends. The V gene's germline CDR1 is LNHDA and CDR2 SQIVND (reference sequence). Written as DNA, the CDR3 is TGTGCCAGTAGTATATTCGGTCCAGCGGTCTCCTACAATGAGCAGTTCTTC. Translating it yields CASSIFGPAVSYNEQFF.